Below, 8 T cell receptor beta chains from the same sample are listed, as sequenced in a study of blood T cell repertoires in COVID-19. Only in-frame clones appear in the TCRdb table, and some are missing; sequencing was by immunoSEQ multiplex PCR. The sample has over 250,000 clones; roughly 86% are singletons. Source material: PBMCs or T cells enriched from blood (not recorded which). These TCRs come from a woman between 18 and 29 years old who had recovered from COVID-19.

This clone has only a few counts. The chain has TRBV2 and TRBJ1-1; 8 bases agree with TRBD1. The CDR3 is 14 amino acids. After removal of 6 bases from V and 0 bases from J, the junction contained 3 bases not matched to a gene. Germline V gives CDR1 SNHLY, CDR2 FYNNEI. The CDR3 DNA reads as TGTGCCAGCAGCAAGGGACAGGTGAACACTGAAGCTTTCTTT. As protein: CASSKGQVNTEAFF.

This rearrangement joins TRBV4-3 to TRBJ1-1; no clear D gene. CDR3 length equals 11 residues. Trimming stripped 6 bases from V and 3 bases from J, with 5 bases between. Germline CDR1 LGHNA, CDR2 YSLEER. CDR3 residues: CASRGDTEAFF. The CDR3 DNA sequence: TGCGCCAGCAGGGGCGACACTGAAGCTTTCTTT.

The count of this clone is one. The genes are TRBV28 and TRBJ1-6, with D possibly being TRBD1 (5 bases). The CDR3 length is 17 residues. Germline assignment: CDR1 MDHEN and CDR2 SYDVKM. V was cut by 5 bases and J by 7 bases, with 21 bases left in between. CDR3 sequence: CASSRYPRQRNNSPLHF. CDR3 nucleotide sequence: TGTGCCAGCAGTAGATACCCGAGACAGAGAAACAATTCACCCCTCCACTTT. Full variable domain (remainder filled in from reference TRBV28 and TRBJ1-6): DVKVTQSSRYLVKRTGEKVFLECVQDMDHENMFWYRQDPGLGLRLIYFSYDVKMKEKGDIPEGYSVSREKKERFSLILESASTNQTSMYLCASSRYPRQRNNSPLHFGNGTRLTVT.

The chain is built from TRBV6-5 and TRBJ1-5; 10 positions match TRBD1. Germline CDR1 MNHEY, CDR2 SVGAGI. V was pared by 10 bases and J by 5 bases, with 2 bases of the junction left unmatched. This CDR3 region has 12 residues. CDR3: CAMGTGDQPQHF. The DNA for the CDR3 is TGTGCCATGGGGACAGGGGATCAGCCCCAGCATTTT.

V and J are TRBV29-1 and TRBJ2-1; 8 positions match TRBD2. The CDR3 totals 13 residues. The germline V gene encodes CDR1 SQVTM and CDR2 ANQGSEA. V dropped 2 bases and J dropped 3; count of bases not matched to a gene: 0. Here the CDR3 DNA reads TGCAGCGTTGAACGGGGGGGCTACAATGAGCAGTTCTTC. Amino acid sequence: CSVERGGYNEQFF.

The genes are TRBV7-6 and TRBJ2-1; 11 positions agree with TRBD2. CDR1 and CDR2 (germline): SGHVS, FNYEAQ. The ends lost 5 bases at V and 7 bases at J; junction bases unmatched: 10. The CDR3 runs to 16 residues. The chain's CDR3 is CASSLSGRAGWNEQFF. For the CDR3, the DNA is TGTGCCAGCAGCCTTAGCGGGAGGGCCGGATGGAATGAGCAGTTCTTC.

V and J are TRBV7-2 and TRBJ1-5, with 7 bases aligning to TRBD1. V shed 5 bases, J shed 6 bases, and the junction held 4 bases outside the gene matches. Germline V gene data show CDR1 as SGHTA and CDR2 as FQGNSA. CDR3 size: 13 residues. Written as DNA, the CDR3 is TGTGCCAGCAGCCCTAACAGGGGTCAGCCCCAGCATTTT. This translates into CASSPNRGQPQHF.

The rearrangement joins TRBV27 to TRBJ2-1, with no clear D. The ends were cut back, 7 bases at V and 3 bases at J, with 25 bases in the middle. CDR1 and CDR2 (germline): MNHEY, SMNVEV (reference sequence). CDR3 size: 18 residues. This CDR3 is CASMVLSSLYRSYNEQFF. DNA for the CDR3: TGTGCCAGCATGGTCCTCAGCAGTTTGTATAGGAGCTACAATGAGCAGTTCTTC.